This T cell receptor beta chain was found in a study of blood T cell repertoires in COVID-19 (dated by TCRdb to 2020 to 2021). At the level of the whole study: Samples covering the acute and convalescent phases of COVID-19 were provided by collaborators in the United States, Italy and Spain. The prospective study material was composed of cDNA or gDNA derived from T cells, B-cell-depleted T cells, or PBMCs. Subjects who had been exposed to COVID-19, were actively infected with it, or had recovered from it provided the deeply sampled blood TCRbeta repertoires that made up the dataset. A freely available public database, intended as a resource for researchers studying the immune response to SARS-CoV-2, is where the repertoires were released. The samples were drawn from two sources: the first 160 participants of the ongoing ImmuneRACE study, and 1,200 or so subjects contributed by 6 global collaborators. The sample metadata nearly always contained a de-identified subject ID, COVID-19 status, age in years and sex. Where available, HLA class I and class II types were taken from metadata supplied by the sample provider and were not determined by assay-based typing. The paper's findings and limits, for the study overall: The quantity of clinical and demographic metadata differed by source and by participant and was supplied without curation.

Of note for this clone: It lacks a known antigen. Per-nucleotide qualities are absent, and no much larger clonotype sits a single base away.

TCRbeta CDR3 regions were amplified from genomic DNA using the immunoSEQ Assay, a bias-controlled multiplex PCR. On the authors' methods: The number of nucleated cells in each sample was estimated from the amplification of reference gene primers within the assay. To quantify the absolute abundance of each unique TCRbeta CDR3 rearrangement, sequence reads were collapsed and filtered. For each sample, productive Simpson clonality was calculated as the square root of Simpson's diversity index over productive rearrangements. Entries here come from immuneACCESS through TCRdb and include only in-frame sequences with V and J called. Some clones fail to appear in such tables; in the studies checked, an unresolved V gene covers under half of the shortfall, and the cause of the remainder is unknown. For V, J and clone size, that table is used; D and trimming come from the DNA. The sample data list 100,000 or so clones, and 85% of these were observed just once. More than 3% of the sample rests with the top ten.

The CDR3 sequence holds 14 residues, the cysteine and phenylalanine included. Only the CDR3 part of the read is kept: 42 bases, read in frame from the first base. The trim is 1 base for V and 4 bases for J, with a gap of 9 bases between the germline ends. Taken from the germline V gene (reference sequence), the CDR1 and CDR2 loops are SGHKS and YYEKEE. Whole blood was collected in K2EDTA tubes by collaborating institutions according to the institutions' own protocols. For TCRbeta analysis, collaborators shipped samples as frozen whole blood, isolated PBMCs, or DNA extracted from either of those sample types.

The source is a man between 60 and 75 years old with acute or convalescent COVID-19. The chain was built from TRBV5-5 and TRBJ1-5; TRBD1 is a weak D gene call, 6 bases matching. Source material: peripheral blood. The bases read TGTGCCAGCAGCTTGAGCCAGGGGAATCAGCCCCAGCATTTT. Translated, this is CASSLSQGNQPQHF.